This is a list of T cell receptor beta chains from one sample in a study of beta chain features in type 1 diabetes. The assay was immunoSEQ multiplex PCR, and TCRdb's table has in-frame clones only and misses some. The table lists about 290,000 clones, roughly 8% of them singletons. Sequencing was performed on central memory CD4+ T cells from blood. These receptors came from a woman aged 18-30 years in good health. The CDR3 runs from the conserved cysteine through the conserved F or W.

v_call | cdr3_aa
TRBV28 | CASSSNEVGQFF
TRBV9 | CASSPRGTSGGSYNEQFF
TRBV5-5 | CASSWPGDNEQFF
TRBV28 | CASRLAEAGNTIYF
TRBV4-2 | CASSQAPRRSVNNSPLHF
TRBV7-2 | CASSLGQGAHEQFF
TRBV19 | CASSISGQNEQFF
TRBV13 | CASSLGAQSTDTQYF
TRBV7-6 | CASSTGPATNTEAFF
TRBV7-2 | CASTPTGGYGGYTF
TRBV7-9 | CASSRSGSRADTQYF
TRBV4-3 | CASSQGVSQGAYEQYF
TRBV29-1 | CSVVGQNSMNTEAFF
TRBV7-2 | CASSLMNTEAFF
TRBV7-2 | CASSDRTGGLDNEQFF
TRBV9 | CASSGTGATNEKLFF
TRBV20-1 | CSAQTGYGYTF
TRBV5-6 | CASSLDRMGYGYTF
TRBV7-2 | CASSPISDGTQYF
TRBV7-3 | CASSFRRDNEQFF
TRBV5-4 | CASSLGGRQDNEQFF
TRBV5-1 | CASSFRGVEVETQYF
TRBV19 | CASSIVGANNQPQHF
TRBV7-2 | CASSPRQGLANQPQHF
TRBV7-2 | CASSFIRGNEQFF
TRBV2 | CASKLTGDTQYF
TRBV11-3 | CASSLGRSSTEAFF
TRBV28 | CASSLKGVSYGYTF
TRBV9 | CASSVHTGELFF
TRBV5-4 | CASSLAGNLGYEQYF
TRBV19 | CASSVKETQYF
TRBV18 | CASSPFTVYEQYF
TRBV9 | CASSVLAGVTDTQYF
TRBV6-1 | CASSEALRASGQETQYF
TRBV7-9 | CASSLERGAYEQYF
TRBV6-6 | CATAWGWDQPQHF
TRBV19 | CASSIRADPDTQYF
TRBV19 | CASSMLTGSYNEQFF
TRBV28 | CASSPGGGADEKLFF
TRBV9 | CASSARDPDSPLHF
TRBV5-4 | CASSGTGGSEAFF
TRBV4-2 | CASSQGGQGFYEQYF
TRBV9 | CASSVGSAGRLETQYF
TRBV11-1 | CASSLERAGGKNEQFF
TRBV13 | CASSLGYTEAFF
TRBV5-1 | CASSFTGLTDTQYF
TRBV14 | CASSQRSRTAYTQYF
TRBV15 | CATSRDRVPNTEAFF
TRBV7-2 | CASSYQNTEAFF
TRBV7-2 | CASSITGGASYGYTF
TRBV29-1 | CSVVYNEQFF
TRBV7-6 | CASSLLQGAGELFF
TRBV2 | CASSGQGARGTEAFF
TRBV28 | CASSFWGKETQYF
TRBV7-3 | CASSRTGGGTDTQYF